A selection of T cell receptor beta chains follows, all from one sample in a study of Ad26.COV2.S vaccination and SARS-CoV-2 variants. The table came from immunoSEQ multiplex PCR; TCRdb's copy has only in-frame clones and leaves some out. The sample lists a few hundred thousand clones; around 87% were seen once. The specimen comprised peripheral blood, sampled in a trial of Ad26.COV2.S vaccine versus placebo. The receptor set was obtained from a person aged 18-60 years who received the Ad26.COV2.S COVID-19 vaccine or a placebo. The CDR3 runs from the conserved cysteine through the conserved F or W. D genes are given only for firm matches. For some rows the clone size is stated as once, few or many, or as a class when expanded; others skip it.

v_call	clone_size	j_call	d_call	cdr3_aa	cdr3_nt
TRBV25-1	-	TRBJ1-4	-	CASSDPTAFNEKLFF	TGTGCCAGCAGTGACCCTACGGCTTTTAATGAAAAACTGTTTTTT
TRBV13	-	TRBJ2-2	TRBD2	CASSEGLGGTGELFF	TGTGCCAGCAGCGAGGGACTAGGGGGCACCGGGGAGCTGTTTTTT
TRBV10-3	-	TRBJ2-3	-	CAISATQGTDTQYF	TGTGCCATCAGCGCCACACAGGGAACAGATACGCAGTATTTT
TRBV5-4	-	TRBJ1-5	-	CASSSSVDQPQHF	TGTGCCAGCAGCTCCTCGGTGGACCAGCCCCAGCATTTT
TRBV7-8	-	TRBJ1-6	-	CASSLVGGSNSPLHF	TGTGCCAGCAGCTTAGTTGGGGGTAGCAATTCACCCCTCCACTTT
TRBV29-1	-	TRBJ1-2	-	CSVVRGNYGYTF	TGCAGCGTTGTCCGAGGAAACTATGGCTACACCTTC
TRBV15	-	TRBJ1-1	-	CATSFELIRGDTEAFF	TGTGCCACCAGCTTCGAACTAATCAGGGGCGACACTGAAGCTTTCTTT
TRBV18	-	TRBJ1-2	-	CASSQSGTGNYGYTF	TGTGCCAGCTCGCAATCCGGGACCGGAAACTATGGCTACACCTTC
TRBV19	-	TRBJ1-1	TRBD1	CASSLRTGGLDTEAFF	TGTGCCAGTAGTCTAAGGACAGGGGGCTTGGACACTGAAGCTTTCTTT
TRBV30	-	TRBJ1-1	-	CAWSTMANTEAFF	TGTGCCTGGAGTACTATGGCGAACACTGAAGCTTTCTTT
TRBV3-1/TRBV3-2	-	TRBJ2-3	TRBD1	CASSRSRDRGQGDTQYF	TGTGCCAGCAGCCGCTCCCGGGACAGGGGGCAGGGAGATACGCAGTATTTT
TRBV7-9	-	TRBJ1-1	TRBD1	CASSSTGGGTEAFF	TGTGCCAGCAGCTCGACAGGGGGTGGCACTGAAGCTTTCTTT
TRBV6-2/TRBV6-3	-	TRBJ2-7	TRBD1	CASSRARTGASYEQYF	TGTGCCAGCAGCCGTGCCCGGACAGGTGCCTCCTACGAGCAGTACTTC
TRBV4-2	few	TRBJ1-2	TRBD1	CASSQEGDRVSTYGYTF	TGTGCCAGCAGCCAAGAAGGGGACAGGGTATCTACCTATGGCTACACCTTC
TRBV3-1/TRBV3-2	-	TRBJ2-6	-	CASSQGRWETSSGANVLTF	TGTGCCAGCAGCCAAGGGAGGTGGGAGACCTCCTCTGGGGCCAACGTCCTGACTTTC
TRBV11-1	-	TRBJ1-2	TRBD1	CASSFYGTANGYTF	TGTGCCAGCAGCTTCTACGGGACAGCAAATGGCTACACCTTC
TRBV5-1	few	TRBJ1-2	TRBD1	CASSPPGQGLGGYTF	TGCGCCAGCAGCCCGCCGGGACAGGGGCTCGGTGGCTACACCTTC
TRBV29-1	-	TRBJ2-7	-	CSVVGGGQREQYF	TGCAGCGTTGTAGGGGGTGGACAGCGCGAGCAGTACTTC
TRBV4-2	-	TRBJ2-3	TRBD2	CASSQVFVGGATDTQYF	TGTGCCAGCAGCCAAGTGTTCGTCGGGGGGGCAACAGATACGCAGTATTTT
TRBV18	few	TRBJ1-5	TRBD1	CASSPDRGFNQPQHF	TGTGCCAGCTCACCGGACAGGGGGTTCAATCAGCCCCAGCATTTT
TRBV6-2/TRBV6-3	-	TRBJ1-2	TRBD1	CASSYSLTGVLIYGYTF	TGTGCCAGCAGTTACTCTCTAACAGGGGTGCTGATCTATGGCTACACCTTC
TRBV9	-	TRBJ2-3	-	CASSLRTATDTQYF	TGTGCCAGCAGCCTTCGGACGGCCACAGATACGCAGTATTTT
TRBV9	once	TRBJ2-1	TRBD1	CASSDILGQGAYNEQFF	TGTGCCAGCAGCGATATTCTTGGGCAGGGGGCTTACAATGAGCAGTTCTTC
TRBV5-1	-	TRBJ2-7	-	CASSDSPPGADYEQYF	TGCGCCAGCAGCGATTCACCTCCAGGGGCCGACTACGAGCAGTACTTC
TRBV3-1/TRBV3-2	-	TRBJ1-6	-	CASSPRLHSPLHF	TGTGCCAGCAGCCCGAGACTTCATTCACCCCTCCACTTT
TRBV5-4	-	TRBJ2-7	-	CASSLVPTESSYEQYF	TGTGCCAGCAGCTTGGTCCCGACTGAGAGCTCCTACGAGCAGTACTTC
TRBV30	once	TRBJ2-5	-	CAWSARLGEETQYF	TGTGCCTGGAGTGCCCGGTTAGGAGAAGAGACCCAGTACTTC
TRBV4-2	once	TRBJ2-3	-	CASSQLPPDTQYF	TGTGCCAGCAGCCAACTGCCCCCAGATACGCAGTATTTT
TRBV19	-	TRBJ2-1	-	CASSIGRNPYNEQFF	TGTGCCAGTAGTATCGGCAGGAACCCGTACAATGAGCAGTTCTTC
TRBV15	-	TRBJ1-5	-	CATSRGGDLNQPQHF	TGTGCCACCAGCAGAGGAGGGGACCTAAATCAGCCCCAGCATTTT
TRBV11-1	-	TRBJ2-1	TRBD1	CASSFDPGQGYNEQFF	TGTGCCAGCAGCTTCGACCCGGGACAGGGTTACAATGAGCAGTTCTTC
TRBV30	-	TRBJ1-5	-	CACGQNQPQHF	TGTGCCTGTGGACAGAATCAGCCCCAGCATTTT
TRBV9	-	TRBJ2-3	TRBD1	CASSPTGNTDTQYF	TGTGCCAGCAGCCCGACAGGGAACACAGATACGCAGTATTTT
TRBV5-1	-	TRBJ2-7	-	CASSIGRDYEQYF	TGCGCCAGCAGCATTGGACGGGACTACGAGCAGTACTTC
TRBV5-4	many	TRBJ1-3	-	CASSPSPGNTIYF	TGTGCCAGCAGCCCCTCCCCCGGAAACACCATATATTTT
TRBV20-1	-	TRBJ2-6	TRBD1	CSASDRDLAGANVLTF	TGCAGTGCTAGTGACAGGGACCTTGCTGGGGCCAACGTCCTGACTTTC
TRBV18	-	TRBJ2-3	TRBD2	CASSPTSGGALDTQYF	TGTGCCAGCTCACCAACAAGCGGGGGGGCGTTAGATACGCAGTATTTT
TRBV11-2	-	TRBJ2-3	-	CASSFSGSTDTQYF	TGTGCCAGCAGCTTCTCGGGGTCCACAGATACGCAGTATTTT
TRBV3-1/TRBV3-2	-	TRBJ2-1	-	CASSQVVGSGEQFF	TGTGCCAGCAGCCAAGTCGTCGGATCGGGTGAGCAGTTCTTC
TRBV7-9	-	TRBJ2-7	-	CASSLEAALSYEQYF	TGTGCCAGCAGCTTAGAGGCAGCTCTATCCTACGAGCAGTACTTC
TRBV5-1	-	TRBJ1-4	TRBD1	CASSLEQGLNEKLFF	TGCGCCAGCAGCTTGGAACAGGGGCTCAATGAAAAACTGTTTTTT
TRBV9	-	TRBJ1-1	-	CASSALGGATEAFF	TGTGCCAGCAGCGCCCTGGGTGGGGCCACTGAAGCTTTCTTT